This TCR beta chain is drawn from a study of cytomegalovirus exposure and HLA in healthy donors. Study information: An earlier analysis found some 100 million unique TCR beta sequences from 200 million or so T cells.

Use of 60 Vbeta and 13 Jbeta primers characterized the PCR. Measured with immunoSEQ multiplex PCR; TCRdb has only the in-frame clones, and not every one. The sample yields approximately 210,000 clones, about four fifths seen once. Only a few counts were recorded for this clone. Its antigen remains unknown. V dropped 2 bases and J dropped 0 bases, with 7 bases sitting between them. The CDR3 has 14 residues. CDR1 and CDR2 from the germline V gene are MNHNY and SVGAGI (reference sequence). Study-level points and caveats: A link between a missense DCLRE1C variant and TCR beta V- and J-gene trimming emerged from a later analysis. A later analysis associated 15,000 or so TCR beta sequences with HLA alleles at a 0.05 false discovery rate.

The receptor was isolated from a male donor in good health and CMV-seropositive. Sequenced material: PBMCs. The chain links TRBV6-6 to TRBJ1-1, with D unclear. CDR3 coding DNA: TGTGCCAGCAGTTACAACAGATTGAACACTGAAGCTTTCTTT. Translated, it gives CASSYNRLNTEAFF.